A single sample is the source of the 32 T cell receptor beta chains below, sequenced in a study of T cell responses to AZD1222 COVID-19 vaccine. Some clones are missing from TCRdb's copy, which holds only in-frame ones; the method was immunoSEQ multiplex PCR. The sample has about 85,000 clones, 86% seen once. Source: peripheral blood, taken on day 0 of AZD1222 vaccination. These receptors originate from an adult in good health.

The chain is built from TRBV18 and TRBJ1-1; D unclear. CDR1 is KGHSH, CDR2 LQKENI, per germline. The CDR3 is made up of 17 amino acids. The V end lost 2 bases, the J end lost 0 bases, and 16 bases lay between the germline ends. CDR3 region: CASSPTGRQLMNTEAFF. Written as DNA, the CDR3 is TGTGCCAGCTCACCAACTGGACGGCAGCTAATGAACACTGAAGCTTTCTTT.

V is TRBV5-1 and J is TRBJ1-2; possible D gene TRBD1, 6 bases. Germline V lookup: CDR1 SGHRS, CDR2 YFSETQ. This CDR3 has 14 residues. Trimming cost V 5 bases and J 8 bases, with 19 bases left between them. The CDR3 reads CASSTNEGDGGYTF. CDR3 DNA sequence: TGCGCCAGCAGTACTAACGAGGGGGATGGGGGCTACACCTTC.

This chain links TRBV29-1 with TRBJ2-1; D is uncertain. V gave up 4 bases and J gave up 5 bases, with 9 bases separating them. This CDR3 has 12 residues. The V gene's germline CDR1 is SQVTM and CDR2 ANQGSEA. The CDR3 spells CSVVVIHNEQFF. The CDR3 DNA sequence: TGCAGCGTTGTGGTCATACACAATGAGCAGTTCTTC.

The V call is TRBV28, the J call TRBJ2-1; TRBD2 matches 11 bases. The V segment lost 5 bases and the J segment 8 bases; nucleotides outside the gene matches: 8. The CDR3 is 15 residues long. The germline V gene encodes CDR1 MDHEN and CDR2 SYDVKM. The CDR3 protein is CASSNPTSGIYEQFF. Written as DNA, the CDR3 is TGTGCCAGCAGTAACCCGACTAGCGGGATCTATGAGCAGTTCTTC.

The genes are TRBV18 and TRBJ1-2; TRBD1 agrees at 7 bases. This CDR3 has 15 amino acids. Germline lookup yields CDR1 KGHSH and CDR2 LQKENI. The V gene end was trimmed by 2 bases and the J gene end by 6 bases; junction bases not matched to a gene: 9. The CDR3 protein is CASSPGVQGVDGYTF. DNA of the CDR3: TGTGCCAGCTCACCAGGGGTCCAGGGGGTGGATGGCTACACCTTC. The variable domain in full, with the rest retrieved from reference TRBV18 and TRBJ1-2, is NAGVMQNPRHLVRRRGQEARLRCSPMKGHSHVYWYRQLPEEGLKFMVYLQKENIIDESGMPKERFSAEFPKEGPSILRIQQVVRGDSAAYFCASSPGVQGVDGYTFGSGTRLTVV.

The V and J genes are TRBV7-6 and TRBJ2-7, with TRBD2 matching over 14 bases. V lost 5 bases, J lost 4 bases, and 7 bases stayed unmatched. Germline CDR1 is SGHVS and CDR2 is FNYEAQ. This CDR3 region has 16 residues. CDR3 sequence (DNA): TGTGCCAGCAGCGTGGGACTAGCGGGAGATCCTTACGAGCAGTACTTC. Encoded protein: CASSVGLAGDPYEQYF.

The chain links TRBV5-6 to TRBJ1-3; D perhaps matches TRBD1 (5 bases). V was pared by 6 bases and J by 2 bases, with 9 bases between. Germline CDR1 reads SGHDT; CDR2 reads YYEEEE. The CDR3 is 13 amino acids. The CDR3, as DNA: TGTGCCAGCAATCAGGGAACTGGAAACACCATATATTTT. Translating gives CASNQGTGNTIYF.

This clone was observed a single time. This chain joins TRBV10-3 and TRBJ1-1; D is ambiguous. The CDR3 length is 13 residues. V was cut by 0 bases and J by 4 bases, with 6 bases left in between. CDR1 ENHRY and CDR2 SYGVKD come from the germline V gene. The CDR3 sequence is CAISESGFTEAFF. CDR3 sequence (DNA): TGTGCCATCAGTGAGTCGGGTTTCACTGAAGCTTTCTTT.

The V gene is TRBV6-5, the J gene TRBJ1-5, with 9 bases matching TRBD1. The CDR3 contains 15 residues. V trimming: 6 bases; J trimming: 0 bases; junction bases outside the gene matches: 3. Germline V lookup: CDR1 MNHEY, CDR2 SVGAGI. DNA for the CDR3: TGTGCCAGCAGACAGGGGGCCAGTAGCAATCAGCCCCAGCATTTT. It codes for CASRQGASSNQPQHF.

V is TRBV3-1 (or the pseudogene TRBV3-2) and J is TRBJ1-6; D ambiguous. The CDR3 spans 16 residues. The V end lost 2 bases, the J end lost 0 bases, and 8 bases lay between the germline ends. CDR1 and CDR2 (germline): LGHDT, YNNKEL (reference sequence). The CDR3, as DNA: TGTGCCAGCAGCCAAAGACCGAGCTCCTATAATTCACCCCTCCACTTT. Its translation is CASSQRPSSYNSPLHF.

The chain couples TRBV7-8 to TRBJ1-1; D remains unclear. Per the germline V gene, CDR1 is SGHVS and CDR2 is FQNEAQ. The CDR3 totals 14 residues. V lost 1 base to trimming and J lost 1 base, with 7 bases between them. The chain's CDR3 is CASSLGWGNTEAFF. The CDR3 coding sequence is TGTGCCAGCAGCTTAGGGTGGGGGAACACTGAAGCTTTCTTT.

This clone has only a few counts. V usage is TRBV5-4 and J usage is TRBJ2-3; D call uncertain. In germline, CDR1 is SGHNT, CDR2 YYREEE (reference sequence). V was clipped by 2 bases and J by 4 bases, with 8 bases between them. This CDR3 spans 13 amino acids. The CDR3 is CASSFQEADTQYF. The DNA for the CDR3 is TGTGCCAGCAGCTTTCAAGAGGCAGATACGCAGTATTTT.

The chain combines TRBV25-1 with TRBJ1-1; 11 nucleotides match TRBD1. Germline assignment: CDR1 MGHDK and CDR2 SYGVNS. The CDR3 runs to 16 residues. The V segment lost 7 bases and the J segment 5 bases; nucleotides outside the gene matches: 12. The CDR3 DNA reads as TGTGCCAGCACCCCCAGGCCGGGACAGGGGGTAACTGAAGCTTTCTTT. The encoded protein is CASTPRPGQGVTEAFF.

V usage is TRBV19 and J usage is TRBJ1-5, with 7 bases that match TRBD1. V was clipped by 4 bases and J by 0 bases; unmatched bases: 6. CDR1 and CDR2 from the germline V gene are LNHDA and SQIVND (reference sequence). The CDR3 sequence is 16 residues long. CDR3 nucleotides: TGTGCCAGTAGTAGATTTGGACAGGATAGCAATCAGCCCCAGCATTTT. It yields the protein CASSRFGQDSNQPQHF.

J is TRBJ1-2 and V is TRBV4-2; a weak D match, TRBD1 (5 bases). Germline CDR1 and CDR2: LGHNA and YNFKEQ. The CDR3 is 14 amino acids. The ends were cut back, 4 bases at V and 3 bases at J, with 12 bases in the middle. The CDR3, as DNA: TGTGCCAGCAGCCCCTTTGACAGAGACTATGGCTACACCTTC. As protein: CASSPFDRDYGYTF.

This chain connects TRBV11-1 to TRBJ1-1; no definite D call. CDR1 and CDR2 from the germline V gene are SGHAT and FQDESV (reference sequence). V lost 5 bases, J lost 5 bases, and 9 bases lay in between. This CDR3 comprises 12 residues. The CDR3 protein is CASSLTRTEAFF. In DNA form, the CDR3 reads TGTGCCAGCAGCCTCACCCGGACTGAAGCTTTCTTT.

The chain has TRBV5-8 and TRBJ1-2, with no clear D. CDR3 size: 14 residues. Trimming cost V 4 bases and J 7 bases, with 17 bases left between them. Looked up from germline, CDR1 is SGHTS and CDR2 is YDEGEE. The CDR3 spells CASSHAGSGRGYTF. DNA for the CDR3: TGTGCCAGCAGCCACGCGGGTTCGGGTCGTGGCTACACCTTC. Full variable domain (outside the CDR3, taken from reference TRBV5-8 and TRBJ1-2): EAGVTQSPTHLIKTRGQQATLRCSPISGHTSVYWYQQALGLGLQFLLWYDEGEERNRGNFPPRFSGRQFPNYSSELNVNALELEDSALYLCASSHAGSGRGYTFGSGTRLTVV.

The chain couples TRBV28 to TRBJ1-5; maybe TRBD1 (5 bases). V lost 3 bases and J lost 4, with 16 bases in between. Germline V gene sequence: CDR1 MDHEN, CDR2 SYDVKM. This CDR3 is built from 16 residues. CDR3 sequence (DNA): TGTGCCAGCAGTTTTAGGGTAAGAGGGGCGAATCAGCCCCAGCATTTT. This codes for CASSFRVRGANQPQHF.

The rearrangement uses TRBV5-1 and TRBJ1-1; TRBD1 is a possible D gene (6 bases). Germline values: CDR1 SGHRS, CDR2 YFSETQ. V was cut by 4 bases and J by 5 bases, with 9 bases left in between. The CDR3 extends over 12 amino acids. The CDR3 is CASSPDSTEAFF. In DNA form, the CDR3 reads TGCGCCAGCAGCCCGGACAGTACTGAAGCTTTCTTT.

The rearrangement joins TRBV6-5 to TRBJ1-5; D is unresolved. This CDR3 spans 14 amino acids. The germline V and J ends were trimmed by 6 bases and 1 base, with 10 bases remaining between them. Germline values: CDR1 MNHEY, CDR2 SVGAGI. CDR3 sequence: CASRHGESNQPQHF. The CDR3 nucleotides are TGTGCCAGCAGACACGGGGAGAGCAATCAGCCCCAGCATTTT.

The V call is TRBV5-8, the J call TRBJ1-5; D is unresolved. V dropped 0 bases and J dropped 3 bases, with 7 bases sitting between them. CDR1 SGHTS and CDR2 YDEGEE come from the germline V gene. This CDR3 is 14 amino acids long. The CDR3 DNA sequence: TGTGCCAGCAGCTTGGAGGCAGACAATCAGCCCCAGCATTTT. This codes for CASSLEADNQPQHF.

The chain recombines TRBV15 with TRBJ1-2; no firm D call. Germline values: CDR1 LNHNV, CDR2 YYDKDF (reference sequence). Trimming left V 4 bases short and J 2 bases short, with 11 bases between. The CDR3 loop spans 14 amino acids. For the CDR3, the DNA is TGTGCCACCAGCACGGGCCTCTCCAACTATGGCTACACCTTC. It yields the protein CATSTGLSNYGYTF.

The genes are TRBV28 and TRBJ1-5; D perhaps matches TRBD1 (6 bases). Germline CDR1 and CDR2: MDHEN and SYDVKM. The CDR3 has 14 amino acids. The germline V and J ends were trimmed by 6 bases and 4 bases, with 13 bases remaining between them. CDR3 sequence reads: CASRRDMGNQPQHF. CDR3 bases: TGTGCCAGCAGACGGGACATGGGGAATCAGCCCCAGCATTTT.

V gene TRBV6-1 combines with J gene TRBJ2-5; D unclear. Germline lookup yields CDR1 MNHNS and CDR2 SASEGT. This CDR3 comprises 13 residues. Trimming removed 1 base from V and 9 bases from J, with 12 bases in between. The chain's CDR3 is CASSEEPRMAQYF. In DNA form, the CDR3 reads TGTGCCAGCAGTGAAGAACCCCGCATGGCCCAGTACTTC.

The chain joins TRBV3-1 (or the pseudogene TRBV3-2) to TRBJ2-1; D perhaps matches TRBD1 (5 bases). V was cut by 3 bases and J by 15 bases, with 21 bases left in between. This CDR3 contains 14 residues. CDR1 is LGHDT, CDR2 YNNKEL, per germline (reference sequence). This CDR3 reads CASSQGQGSLKLFF. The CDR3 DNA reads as TGTGCCAGCAGCCAGGGGCAGGGTAGTCTAAAGCTGTTCTTC.

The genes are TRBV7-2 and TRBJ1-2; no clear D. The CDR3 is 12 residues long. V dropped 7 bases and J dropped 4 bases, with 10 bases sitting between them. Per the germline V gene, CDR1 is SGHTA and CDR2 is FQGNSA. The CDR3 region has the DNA TGTGCCAGCATGGGTGTGAGCTATGGCTACACCTTC. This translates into CASMGVSYGYTF.

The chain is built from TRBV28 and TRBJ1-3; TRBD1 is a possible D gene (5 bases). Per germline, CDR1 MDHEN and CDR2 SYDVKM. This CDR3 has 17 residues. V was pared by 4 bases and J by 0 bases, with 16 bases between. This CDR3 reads CASSSHPQGISGNTIYF. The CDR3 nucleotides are TGTGCCAGCAGTTCACACCCGCAGGGAATCTCTGGAAACACCATATATTTT.

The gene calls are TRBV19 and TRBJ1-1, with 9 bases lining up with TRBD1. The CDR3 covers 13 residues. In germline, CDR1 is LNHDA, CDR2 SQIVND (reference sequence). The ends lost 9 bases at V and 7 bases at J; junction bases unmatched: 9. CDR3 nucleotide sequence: TGTGCCAGCAAAACCGCGGGACAGGGTGAAGCTTTCTTT. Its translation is CASKTAGQGEAFF.

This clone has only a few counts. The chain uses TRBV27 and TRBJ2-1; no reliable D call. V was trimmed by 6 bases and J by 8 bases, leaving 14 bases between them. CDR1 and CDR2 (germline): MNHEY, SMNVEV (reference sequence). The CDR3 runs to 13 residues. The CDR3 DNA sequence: TGTGCCAGCAGCCTCCAGTCCGGCTATGAGCAGTTCTTC. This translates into CASSLQSGYEQFF.

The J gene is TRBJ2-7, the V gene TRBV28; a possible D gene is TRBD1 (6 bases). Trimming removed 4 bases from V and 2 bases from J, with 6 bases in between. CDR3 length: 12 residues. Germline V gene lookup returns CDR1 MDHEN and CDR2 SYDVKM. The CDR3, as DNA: TGTGCCAGCAGTTACAGGGCCTACGAGCAGTACTTC. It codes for CASSYRAYEQYF. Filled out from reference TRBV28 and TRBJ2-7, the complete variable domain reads DVKVTQSSRYLVKRTGEKVFLECVQDMDHENMFWYRQDPGLGLRLIYFSYDVKMKEKGDIPEGYSVSREKKERFSLILESASTNQTSMYLCASSYRAYEQYFGPGTRLTVT.

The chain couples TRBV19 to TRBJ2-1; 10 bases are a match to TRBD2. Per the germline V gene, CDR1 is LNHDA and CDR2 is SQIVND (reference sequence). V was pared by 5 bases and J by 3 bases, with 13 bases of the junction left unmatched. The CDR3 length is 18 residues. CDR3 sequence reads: CASSLRVVAGGDYNEQFF. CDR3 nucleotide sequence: TGTGCCAGTAGTCTACGGGTGGTAGCGGGAGGTGACTACAATGAGCAGTTCTTC. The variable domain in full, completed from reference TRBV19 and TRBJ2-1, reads DGGITQSPKYLFRKEGQNVTLSCEQNLNHDAMYWYRQDPGQGLRLIYYSQIVNDFQKGDIAEGYSVSREKKESFPLTVTSAQKNPTAFYLCASSLRVVAGGDYNEQFFGPGTRLTVL.

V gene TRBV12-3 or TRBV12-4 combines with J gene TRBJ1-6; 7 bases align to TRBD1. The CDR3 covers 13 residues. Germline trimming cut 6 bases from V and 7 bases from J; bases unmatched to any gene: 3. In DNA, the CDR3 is TGTGCCAGCAGCTCGGGACAGAATTCACCCCTCCACTTT. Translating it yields CASSSGQNSPLHF.